Listed below are T cell receptor beta chains from one sample, sequenced in a study of CD8 T cells in ankylosing spondylitis. TCRdb used MiXCR to reprocess the 5' RACE reads, holding one entry per CDR3 protein. This sample has around 220,000 distinct CDR3 sequences, with about a sixth found just once. Specimen: blood, either unsorted or a sorted T cell fraction (not recorded which). These TCRs come from a male donor with ankylosing spondylitis. Both conserved end residues are part of each CDR3. Fields, in order: J gene, V gene, D gene, clone size, CDR3 DNA, CDR3 protein. A D gene is named only where the DNA matches it firmly. Some rows mark clone size as missing; the rest say once, few, many or name a class of expanded clone.

J: TRBJ2-5; V: TRBV5-1; D: .; size: few; DNA: TGCGCCAGCAGCTTGGCCGGCGGGGGCCTTAATATAGAGACCCAGTACTTC; CDR3: CASSLAGGGLNIETQYF
J: TRBJ2-7; V: TRBV20-1; D: TRBD2; size: once; DNA: TGCAGTGCTAGCCTGCGGGGGGGCTACGAGCAGTACTTC; CDR3: CSASLRGGYEQYF
J: TRBJ1-3; V: TRBV12-3/TRBV12-4; D: .; size: few; DNA: TGTGCCAGCGTACCCGGGACTTCTGGAAACACCATATATTTT; CDR3: CASVPGTSGNTIYF
J: TRBJ1-2; V: TRBV12-3/TRBV12-4; D: .; size: few; DNA: TGTGCCAGCAGTCCTTTTCCTCTCCTTGGTGGCTACACCTTC; CDR3: CASSPFPLLGGYTF
J: TRBJ2-7; V: TRBV4-1; D: TRBD2; size: .; DNA: TGCGCCAGCAGCCCGAACCCGGGACTAGAAGACGAGCAGTACTTC; CDR3: CASSPNPGLEDEQYF
J: TRBJ2-7; V: TRBV7-1; D: TRBD1; size: once; DNA: TGTGCCCGCTGTTTGATTCGCCCTAACAGGGGGACTTCCTACGAGCAGTACTTC; CDR3: CARCLIRPNRGTSYEQYF
J: TRBJ1-2; V: TRBV6-5; D: .; size: .; DNA: TGTGCCAGCAGTTACTCTGGGGATTCGGGCTATGGCTACACCTTC; CDR3: CASSYSGDSGYGYTF
J: TRBJ2-1; V: TRBV5-1; D: TRBD2; size: few; DNA: TGCGCCAGCAGCTTGGCCGAACTAGCGGGAAGATACAATGAGCAGTTCTTC; CDR3: CASSLAELAGRYNEQFF
J: TRBJ1-2; V: TRBV7-9; D: .; size: few; DNA: TGTGCCAGCAGCCCACCTCCGGGACAAGGAGAGGGCTACACCTTC; CDR3: CASSPPPGQGEGYTF
J: TRBJ2-7; V: TRBV9; D: .; size: few; DNA: TGTGCCAGCAGCGTAGAGGCGGCCTCCTACGAGCAGTACTTC; CDR3: CASSVEAASYEQYF
J: TRBJ1-1; V: TRBV7-9; D: .; size: .; DNA: TGTGCCAGCAGCTTTTGGGGGAACACTGAAGCTTTCTTT; CDR3: CASSFWGNTEAFF
J: TRBJ2-1; V: TRBV19; D: .; size: .; DNA: TGTGCCAGTAGTATGAGTCCGGGGCGAGGGAATGAGCAGTTCTTC; CDR3: CASSMSPGRGNEQFF
J: TRBJ1-2; V: TRBV27; D: TRBD1; size: few; DNA: TGTGCCAGCAGGCCCCTCCAGGGGGCTCGGGGCTACACCTTC; CDR3: CASRPLQGARGYTF
J: TRBJ1-2; V: TRBV5-1; D: .; size: .; DNA: TGCGCCAGCAGCTTGGCCCCAGGGATCTATGGCTACACCTTC; CDR3: CASSLAPGIYGYTF
J: TRBJ1-2; V: TRBV9; D: TRBD1; size: .; DNA: TGTGCCAGCAGCAATACAGGGGGTCAGAAAGGCTACACCTTC; CDR3: CASSNTGGQKGYTF
J: TRBJ2-3; V: TRBV18; D: TRBD1; size: few; DNA: TGTGCCAGCTCACCGGGACAGGGGTACGATACGCAGTATTTT; CDR3: CASSPGQGYDTQYF
J: TRBJ2-1; V: TRBV5-4; D: .; size: few; DNA: TGTGCCAGCAGCTTGGCGGGGAAGTACAATGAGCAGTTCTTC; CDR3: CASSLAGKYNEQFF
J: TRBJ2-7; V: TRBV4-2; D: .; size: .; DNA: TGTGCCAGCAGCCTTGAAGGCAGCGGACCCCCAACAGAGCGGTACTTC; CDR3: CASSLEGSGPPTERYF
J: TRBJ1-2; V: TRBV7-6; D: .; size: few; DNA: TGTGCCAGCAGCTTACCCGGGGAAGAGGGTGGCTACACCTTC; CDR3: CASSLPGEEGGYTF
J: TRBJ2-7; V: TRBV6-1; D: .; size: .; DNA: TGTGCCAGCTGTCCTAGCGTGGAGCACTACGAGCAGTACTTC; CDR3: CASCPSVEHYEQYF
J: TRBJ2-1; V: TRBV11-1; D: TRBD2; size: few; DNA: TGTGCCAGCAGCTCAACGAGGATGGTAGCGGGACACCGTTCCAATGAGCAGTTCTTC; CDR3: CASSSTRMVAGHRSNEQFF
J: TRBJ2-7; V: TRBV2; D: .; size: few; DNA: TGTGCCAGCAGTGAAGGGAGGGGGGGGGTCGACTCCTACGAGCAGTACTTC; CDR3: CASSEGRGGVDSYEQYF
J: TRBJ1-2; V: TRBV27; D: .; size: .; DNA: TGTGCCAGCAGTCCCGGGGGGCTTCTCTATGGCTACACCTTC; CDR3: CASSPGGLLYGYTF
J: TRBJ1-5; V: TRBV12-3/TRBV12-4; D: .; size: many; DNA: TGTGCCAGCAGTCCTGGGGTTTGGAGTCAGCCCCAGCATTTT; CDR3: CASSPGVWSQPQHF
J: TRBJ2-7; V: TRBV7-2; D: .; size: few; DNA: TGTGCCAGCAGCCCTGGGACCCCCGAAAAATACTTC; CDR3: CASSPGTPEKYF
J: TRBJ2-2; V: TRBV24-1; D: TRBD1; size: once; DNA: TGTGCCACCAGTGACTCGGACAGGGTTGTGGCCGGGGAGCTGTTTTTT; CDR3: CATSDSDRVVAGELFF
J: TRBJ1-4; V: TRBV30; D: .; size: few; DNA: TGTGCCTGGAGCGATGTTGGCAATGAAAAACTGTTTTTT; CDR3: CAWSDVGNEKLFF
J: TRBJ2-3; V: TRBV29-1; D: .; size: .; DNA: TGCAGCGCTTGGGACTCAAGCACAGATACGCAGTATTTT; CDR3: CSAWDSSTDTQYF
J: TRBJ2-7; V: TRBV4-1; D: .; size: .; DNA: TGCGCCAGCAGCCAAGGACACCGGGGAGCGTACGAGCAGTACTTC; CDR3: CASSQGHRGAYEQYF
J: TRBJ2-3; V: TRBV7-8; D: .; size: .; DNA: TGTGCCAGCAGCTTAGAACTTACTAGCACAGATACGCAGTATTTT; CDR3: CASSLELTSTDTQYF
J: TRBJ1-1; V: TRBV4-1; D: TRBD1; size: many; DNA: TGCGCCAGCAGCCAATCTCCGGGACAGGGGGCGGCAAACACTGAAGCTTTCTTT; CDR3: CASSQSPGQGAANTEAFF
J: TRBJ2-5; V: TRBV5-1; D: .; size: .; DNA: TGCGCCAGCAGGGTCGGGGAAGAGACCCAGTACTTC; CDR3: CASRVGEETQYF
J: TRBJ2-1; V: TRBV20-1; D: .; size: .; DNA: TGCAGTGCTAGATCGTACGTCCGAGACAATGAGCAGTTCTTC; CDR3: CSARSYVRDNEQFF
J: TRBJ2-1; V: TRBV10-2; D: TRBD2; size: few; DNA: TGCGCCAGCAGCCTTACTAGCGGACAATACAATGAGCAGTTCTTC; CDR3: CASSLTSGQYNEQFF
J: TRBJ1-5; V: TRBV5-1; D: .; size: .; DNA: TGCGCCAGCAGCCCAACGTCGGGAAATCAGCCCCAGCATTTT; CDR3: CASSPTSGNQPQHF
J: TRBJ2-2; V: TRBV27; D: .; size: few; DNA: TGTGCCAGCAGTTTTGGTGGGGCGAGCACCGGGGAGCTGTTTTTT; CDR3: CASSFGGASTGELFF
J: TRBJ1-1; V: TRBV12-2; D: .; size: .; DNA: TGTGCAAGTCGGTCCGACAGGATTCGGTGGAACACTGAAGCTTTCTTT; CDR3: CASRSDRIRWNTEAFF
J: TRBJ2-1; V: TRBV19; D: TRBD2; size: .; DNA: TGTGCCAGTAGTTCCGGGGGGGTCTCCTACAATGAGCAGTTCTTC; CDR3: CASSSGGVSYNEQFF
J: TRBJ2-7; V: TRBV7-9; D: TRBD1; size: few; DNA: TGTGCCAGCAGCTACCGGGACAGACCCTACGAGCAGTACTTC; CDR3: CASSYRDRPYEQYF
J: TRBJ2-3; V: TRBV11-2; D: .; size: .; DNA: TGTGCCAGCAGCTGGGGGGTTCACCCTAGCACAGATACGCAGTATTTT; CDR3: CASSWGVHPSTDTQYF
J: TRBJ1-1; V: TRBV7-9; D: TRBD1; size: many; DNA: TGTGCCAGCAGCTTAGCAGAAGGGGGCAAAACTGAAGCTTTCTTT; CDR3: CASSLAEGGKTEAFF
J: TRBJ2-7; V: TRBV7-9; D: TRBD1; size: .; DNA: TGTGCCAGCAGCCGGACAGGGGTAGCGCCATACTACGAGCAGTACTTC; CDR3: CASSRTGVAPYYEQYF
J: TRBJ2-3; V: TRBV5-5; D: .; size: few; DNA: TGTGCCAGCAGCTTGGTCCTGATCTCTCATGCGCAGTATTTT; CDR3: CASSLVLISHAQYF
J: TRBJ2-7; V: TRBV9; D: .; size: few; DNA: TGTGCCAGCAGCGCCTCTCTCGGAACCTACGAGCAGTACTTC; CDR3: CASSASLGTYEQYF
J: TRBJ2-5; V: TRBV29-1; D: .; size: many; DNA: TGCAGCGTTGAAGATACAGACCGCCAAGAGACCCAGTACTTC; CDR3: CSVEDTDRQETQYF
J: TRBJ2-7; V: TRBV20-1; D: TRBD2; size: .; DNA: TGCAGTGCTAGCGGGAGGACGGTCTACGAGCAGTACTTC; CDR3: CSASGRTVYEQYF
J: TRBJ1-5; V: TRBV28; D: .; size: few; DNA: TGTGCCAGCAGTTTATATGGGGGTGGCAATCAGCCCCAGCATTTT; CDR3: CASSLYGGGNQPQHF
J: TRBJ2-2; V: TRBV20-1; D: .; size: few; DNA: TGCAGTGCTAGAGAATCCGCGACCGGGGAGCTGTTTTTT; CDR3: CSARESATGELFF
J: TRBJ1-1; V: TRBV10-3; D: .; size: many; DNA: TGTGCCATCAGTGAGACCTACCCCCCCAAACCGGGACCCCGAGGGACTGAAGCTTTCTTT; CDR3: CAISETYPPKPGPRGTEAFF
J: TRBJ2-7; V: TRBV4-1; D: .; size: .; DNA: TGCGCCAGCAGCCAACACGAGGCGACAGTGACCTACGAGCAGTACTTC; CDR3: CASSQHEATVTYEQYF
J: TRBJ2-2; V: TRBV12-3/TRBV12-4; D: .; size: few; DNA: TGTGCCAGCAGCAGGACCTACACCGGGGAGCTGTTTTTT; CDR3: CASSRTYTGELFF
J: TRBJ2-5; V: TRBV7-7; D: .; size: .; DNA: TGTGCTAGCAGCTTATCTAAGTACCAAGAGACCCAGTACTTC; CDR3: CASSLSKYQETQYF
J: TRBJ1-1; V: TRBV28; D: .; size: few; DNA: TGTGCCAGCAGCCTGGGACTTCAGGGGACTGAAGCTTTCTTT; CDR3: CASSLGLQGTEAFF
J: TRBJ1-5; V: TRBV13; D: .; size: few; DNA: TGTGCCAGCAGCTTACGGGGAGGGGGTGAGCCCCAGCATTTT; CDR3: CASSLRGGGEPQHF